The 18 T cell receptor beta chains below were found in one sample sequenced in a study of blood T cell repertoires in COVID-19. The protocol was immunoSEQ multiplex PCR, while the TCRdb copy is restricted to in-frame clones and leaves out a portion. The table has about 210,000 clones, approximately 80% seen once. The sample comprised peripheral blood. The receptors derive from a human donor in a cohort sampled during active COVID-19.

This chain connects TRBV7-9 to TRBJ1-5, with TRBD1 matching 7 bases. J was trimmed by 3 bases and V by 1 base; bases with no gene match: 6. The CDR3 has 16 amino acids. Germline V gene data show CDR1 as SEHNR and CDR2 as FQNEAQ (reference sequence). Here the CDR3 DNA reads TGTGCCAGCAGCTTAGGGGCAGGGGGTCTCAATCAGCCCCAGCATTTT. Its translation is CASSLGAGGLNQPQHF.

The chain uses TRBV28 and TRBJ2-7, with 7 positions matching TRBD1. V dropped 6 bases and J dropped 6; count of bases not matched to a gene: 14. In germline, CDR1 is MDHEN, CDR2 SYDVKM. The CDR3 loop spans 15 amino acids. CDR3: CASRSDRDPRSEQYF. CDR3 in DNA: TGTGCCAGCAGGTCTGACAGGGACCCTCGTAGCGAGCAGTACTTC.

This chain joins TRBV3-1 (or the pseudogene TRBV3-2) and TRBJ2-1; D is unresolved. V lost 5 bases to trimming and J lost 4 bases, with 9 bases between them. Germline CDR1 reads LGHDT; CDR2 reads YNNKEL (reference sequence). The CDR3 length is 13 residues. CDR3 DNA sequence: TGTGCCAGCAGCACAACCGTGTACAATGAGCAGTTCTTC. It yields the protein CASSTTVYNEQFF.

On this clone itself: A read error may produce the germline difference seen at one junction end. V gene TRBV12-5 combines with J gene TRBJ2-3; 11 nucleotides line up with TRBD2. CDR3 size: 19 residues. Germline loops: CDR1 LGHNT, CDR2 FRNRAP. In DNA, the CDR3 is TGTGCTAGTGGTTTGGTAATTGAGAGGGGCACTAGCGGGGGACCCGCGAGAGATTTT. Translated, it gives CASGLVIERGTSGGPARDF.

As regards this clone: As the CDR3 is not closed by the conserved phenylalanine or tryptophan, this likely results from a read error. The rearrangement links TRBV11-2 to TRBJ1-6, with 7 positions matching TRBD1. The germline CDR1 and CDR2 sequences are SGHAT and FQNNGV. This CDR3 is 15 amino acids long. The junction had 6 bases not matched to a gene; V was cut back by 3 bases and J by 7 bases. The CDR3 loop reads CASSFETGLNSPLHL. The CDR3 coding sequence is TGTGCCAGCAGCTTCGAGACAGGGCTAAATTCACCCCTCCACCTT.

Only a few counts were recorded for this clone. This chain links TRBV30 with TRBJ2-2; 7 bases fit TRBD2. The CDR3 is 14 residues long. J gave up 3 bases and V 3 bases, and 4 bases lay outside the gene matches. CDR1 is GTSNPN and CDR2 is SVGIG in the germline V gene (reference sequence). The DNA of the CDR3 is TGTGCCTGGAGGGCGGGAGTTGACACCGGGGAGCTGTTTTTT. Translating it yields CAWRAGVDTGELFF.

The chain employs TRBV5-1 and TRBJ2-3, with 12 nucleotides matching TRBD1. Germline values: CDR1 SGHRS, CDR2 YFSETQ. The CDR3 is 17 residues long. V lost 1 base and J lost 4; bases outside the gene matches: 7. CDR3 bases: TGCGCCAGCAGCTTGATCCCCGGGACAGGGGGCCCAGATACGCAGTATTTT. Protein product: CASSLIPGTGGPDTQYF.

This clone has a handful of counts. The CDR3 here is CASSPGLDTGELFF. In DNA form, the CDR3 reads TGTGCCAGCAGCCCGGGACTCGACACCGGGGAGCTGTTTTTT. This chain links TRBV3-1 (or the pseudogene TRBV3-2) with TRBJ2-2; TRBD2 is a possible D gene (6 bases). V was cut by 4 bases and J by 3 bases, with 9 bases left in between. Looked up from germline, CDR1 is LGHDT and CDR2 is YNNKEL (reference sequence). The CDR3 length is 14 residues.

The chain combines TRBV27 with TRBJ1-2, with D unresolved. The ends were cut back, 4 bases at V and 7 bases at J, with 10 bases in the middle. Germline CDR1 MNHEY, CDR2 SMNVEV (reference sequence). The CDR3 is 12 amino acids. CDR3 nucleotide sequence: TGTGCCAGCAGTTGGGGAGGTGGTGGCTACACCTTC. Translation gives CASSWGGGGYTF.

The chain employs TRBV11-2 and TRBJ1-6; D is uncertain. Per germline, CDR1 SGHAT and CDR2 FQNNGV. There are 14 residues in the CDR3. V lost 6 bases and J lost 9, with 15 bases in between. As DNA, the CDR3 is TGTGCCAGCAGTCCCAATACGGGTTCTTCACCCCTCCACTTT. It translates to CASSPNTGSSPLHF. Full variable domain (outside the CDR3, taken from reference TRBV11-2 and TRBJ1-6): EAGVAQSPRYKIIEKRQSVAFWCNPISGHATLYWYQQILGQGPKLLIQFQNNGVVDDSQLPKDRFSAERLKGVDSTLKIQPAKLEDSAVYLCASSPNTGSSPLHFGNGTRLTVT.

This clone appeared a single time. The J gene is TRBJ1-4, the V gene TRBV28; the D is unclear. Trimming removed 4 bases at V and 0 bases at J, with 9 bases between. The length of the CDR3 is 15 residues. Germline V CDR1 and CDR2: MDHEN, SYDVKM. CDR3 in DNA: TGTGCCAGCAGTTGGAGGTCCCCAACTAATGAAAAACTGTTTTTT. Amino acids: CASSWRSPTNEKLFF.

J is TRBJ2-5 and V is TRBV27; 9 nucleotides align to TRBD2. The CDR3 is 16 amino acids. CDR1 MNHEY and CDR2 SMNVEV come from the germline V gene (reference sequence). The junction had 15 bases not matched to a gene; V was cut back by 6 bases and J by 7 bases. This chain's CDR3 is CASSWLGGGAEGTQYF. The CDR3 DNA reads as TGTGCCAGCAGCTGGCTAGGCGGGGGGGCGGAAGGGACCCAGTACTTC.

The chain links TRBV7-9 to TRBJ1-4, with D tentatively TRBD1 (6 bases). The V end was cut by 6 bases, the J end by 5 bases, with 13 bases between. The CDR3 consists of 14 residues. Germline V CDR1 and CDR2: SEHNR, FQNEAQ (reference sequence). The CDR3 DNA is TGTGCCAGCAGTCCCGGACAGTTAAATGAAAAACTGTTTTTT. Residues: CASSPGQLNEKLFF.

This sequence joins TRBV5-6 and TRBJ1-2; 7 bases are a match to TRBD1. The V segment lost 3 bases and the J segment 6 bases; nucleotides outside the gene matches: 5. Germline assignment: CDR1 SGHDT and CDR2 YYEEEE. This CDR3 contains 13 residues. CDR3 DNA: TGTGCCAGCAGCTCCGGGACAGAACATGGCTACACCTTC. It codes for CASSSGTEHGYTF.

This sequence joins TRBV28 and TRBJ1-1; no clear D gene. The V and J ends lost 2 bases and 0 bases respectively, with 10 bases between them. CDR3 size: 15 residues. Germline V CDR1 and CDR2: MDHEN, SYDVKM. DNA for the CDR3: TGTGCCAGCAGTTTACTTCCTTCAGTGAACACTGAAGCTTTCTTT. Amino acid sequence: CASSLLPSVNTEAFF.

The chain combines TRBV7-2 with TRBJ2-7; TRBD2 aligns across 10 bases. Germline CDR1 and CDR2: SGHTA and FQGNSA. The CDR3 sequence is 17 residues long. With V trimmed by 5 bases and J by 5 bases, 15 bases remained unmatched. In DNA form, the CDR3 reads TGTGCCAGCAGCGCCCCCCTAGCGGGGGTTCCGGGGAACGAGCAGTACTTC. Amino acids: CASSAPLAGVPGNEQYF.

This chain uses TRBV28 with TRBJ2-7, with 10 positions matching TRBD1. The CDR3 has 14 amino acids. V shed 5 bases, J shed 6 bases, and the junction held 7 bases outside the gene matches. The germline CDR1 and CDR2 sequences are MDHEN and SYDVKM. The CDR3 sequence is CASSPGQGEPEQYF. The CDR3 coding sequence is TGTGCCAGCAGTCCAGGACAGGGGGAACCCGAGCAGTACTTC. Full variable domain (rest looked up from reference TRBV28 and TRBJ2-7): DVKVTQSSRYLVKRTGEKVFLECVQDMDHENMFWYRQDPGLGLRLIYFSYDVKMKEKGDIPEGYSVSREKKERFSLILESASTNQTSMYLCASSPGQGEPEQYFGPGTRLTVT.

The chain is built from TRBV24-1 and TRBJ2-1; possible D gene TRBD1, 5 bases. V lost 4 bases to trimming and J lost 5 bases, with 17 bases between them. The CDR3 covers 16 residues. CDR1 is KGHDR, CDR2 SFDVKD, per germline. CDR3 in amino acids: CATSDPTQGRHNEQFF. The CDR3 DNA is TGTGCCACCAGTGACCCGACGCAGGGTAGACACAATGAGCAGTTCTTC.